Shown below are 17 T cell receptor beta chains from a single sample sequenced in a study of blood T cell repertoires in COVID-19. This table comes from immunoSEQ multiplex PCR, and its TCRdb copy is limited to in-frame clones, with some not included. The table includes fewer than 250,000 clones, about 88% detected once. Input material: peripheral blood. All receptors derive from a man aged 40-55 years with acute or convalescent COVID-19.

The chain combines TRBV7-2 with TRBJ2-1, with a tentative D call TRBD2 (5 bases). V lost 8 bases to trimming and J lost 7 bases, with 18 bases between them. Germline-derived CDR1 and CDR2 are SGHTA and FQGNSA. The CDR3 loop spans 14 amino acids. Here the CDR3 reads CASRGMSAGNEQFF. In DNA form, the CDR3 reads TGTGCCAGCCGTGGGATGAGCGCGGGTAATGAGCAGTTCTTC.

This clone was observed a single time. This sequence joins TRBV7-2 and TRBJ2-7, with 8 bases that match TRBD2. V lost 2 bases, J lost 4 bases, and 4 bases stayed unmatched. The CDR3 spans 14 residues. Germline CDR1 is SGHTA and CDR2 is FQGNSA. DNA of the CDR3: TGTGCCAGCAGCTTACAACTAGCGGAGTACGAGCAGTACTTC. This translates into CASSLQLAEYEQYF.

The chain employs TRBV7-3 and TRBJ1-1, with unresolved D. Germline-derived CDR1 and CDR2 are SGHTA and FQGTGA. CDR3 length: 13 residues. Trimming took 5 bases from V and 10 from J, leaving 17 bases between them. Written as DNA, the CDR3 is TGTGCCAGCAGCCCTAACGCGGGTAGCGGAGCTTTCTTT. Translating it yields CASSPNAGSGAFF.

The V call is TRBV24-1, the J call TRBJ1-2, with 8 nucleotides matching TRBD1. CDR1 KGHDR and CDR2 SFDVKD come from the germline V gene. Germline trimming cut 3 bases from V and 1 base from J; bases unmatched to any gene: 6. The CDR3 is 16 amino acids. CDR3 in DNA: TGTGCCACCAGTGATCCCGGACAGGGAGGTAACTATGGCTACACCTTC. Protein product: CATSDPGQGGNYGYTF.

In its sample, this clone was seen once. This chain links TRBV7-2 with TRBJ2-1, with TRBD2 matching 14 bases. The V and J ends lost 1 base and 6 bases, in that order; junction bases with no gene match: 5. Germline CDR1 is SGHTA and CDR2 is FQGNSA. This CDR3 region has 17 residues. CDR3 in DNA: TGTGCCAGCAGCTTAGGACTAGCGGGAGGGAGGGCCAATGAGCAGTTCTTC. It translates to CASSLGLAGGRANEQFF.

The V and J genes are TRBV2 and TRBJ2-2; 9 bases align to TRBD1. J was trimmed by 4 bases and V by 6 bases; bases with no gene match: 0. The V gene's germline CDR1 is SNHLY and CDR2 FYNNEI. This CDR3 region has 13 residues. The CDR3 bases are TGTGCCAGCAGGGACAGGGGCACCGGGGAGCTGTTTTTT. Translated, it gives CASRDRGTGELFF.

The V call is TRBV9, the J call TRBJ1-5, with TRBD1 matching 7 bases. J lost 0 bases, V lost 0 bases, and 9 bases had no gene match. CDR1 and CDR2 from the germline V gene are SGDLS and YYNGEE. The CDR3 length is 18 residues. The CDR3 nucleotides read TGTGCCAGCAGCGTAGCCCCGGGCCAGGGGGATAGCAATCAGCCCCAGCATTTT. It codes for CASSVAPGQGDSNQPQHF.

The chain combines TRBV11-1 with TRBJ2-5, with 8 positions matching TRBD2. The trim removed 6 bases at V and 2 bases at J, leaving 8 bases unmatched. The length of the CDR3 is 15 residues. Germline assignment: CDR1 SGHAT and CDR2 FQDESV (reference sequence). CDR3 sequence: CASSPTRGGQETQYF. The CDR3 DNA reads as TGTGCCAGCAGTCCAACTCGGGGGGGACAAGAGACCCAGTACTTC.

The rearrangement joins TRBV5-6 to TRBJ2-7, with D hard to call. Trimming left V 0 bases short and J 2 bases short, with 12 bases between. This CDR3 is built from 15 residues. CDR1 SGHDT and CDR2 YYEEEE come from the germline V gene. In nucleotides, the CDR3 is TGTGCCAGCAGCTTGGGGGCCGGCACAGCCTACGAGCAGTACTTC. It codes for CASSLGAGTAYEQYF. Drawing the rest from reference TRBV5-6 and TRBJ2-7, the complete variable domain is DAGVTQSPTHLIKTRGQQVTLRCSPKSGHDTVSWYQQALGQGPQFIFQYYEEEERQRGNFPDRFSGHQFPNYSSELNVNALLLGDSALYLCASSLGAGTAYEQYFGPGTRLTVT.

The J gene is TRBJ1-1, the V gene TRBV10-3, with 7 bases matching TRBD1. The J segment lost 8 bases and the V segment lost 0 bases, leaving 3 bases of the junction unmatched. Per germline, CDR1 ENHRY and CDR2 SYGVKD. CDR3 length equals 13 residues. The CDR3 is CAISESNRGEAFF. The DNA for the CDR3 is TGTGCCATCAGTGAGTCGAACAGGGGCGAAGCTTTCTTT.

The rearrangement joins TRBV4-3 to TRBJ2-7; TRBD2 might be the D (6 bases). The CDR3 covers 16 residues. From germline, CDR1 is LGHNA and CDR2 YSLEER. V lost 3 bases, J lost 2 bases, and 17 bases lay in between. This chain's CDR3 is CASSQRWRDGAYEQYF. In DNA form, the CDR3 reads TGCGCCAGCAGCCAGAGGTGGAGGGACGGAGCCTACGAGCAGTACTTC.

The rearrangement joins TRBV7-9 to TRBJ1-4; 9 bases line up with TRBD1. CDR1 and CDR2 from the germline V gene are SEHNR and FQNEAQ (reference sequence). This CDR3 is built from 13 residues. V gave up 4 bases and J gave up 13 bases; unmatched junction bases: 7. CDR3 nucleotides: TGTGCCAGCAGCTGGGGGACAGGGATTGGACTGTTTTTT. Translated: CASSWGTGIGLFF.

The DNA for the CDR3 is TGCGCCAGCAGCGTCGGACTGGGGTTGGAGCAGTTCTTC. It is translated as CASSVGLGLEQFF. The chain recombines TRBV5-1 with TRBJ2-1; the D gene is possibly TRBD2 (5 bases). Looked up from germline, CDR1 is SGHRS and CDR2 is YFSETQ. This CDR3 is built from 13 residues. V lost 4 bases to trimming and J lost 10 bases, with 15 bases between them.

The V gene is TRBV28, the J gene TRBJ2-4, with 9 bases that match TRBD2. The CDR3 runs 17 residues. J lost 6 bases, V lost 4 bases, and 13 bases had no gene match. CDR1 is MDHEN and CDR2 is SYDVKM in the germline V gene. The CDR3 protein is CASSYLLAGPGTNIQYF. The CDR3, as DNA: TGTGCCAGCAGTTACTTACTAGCGGGCCCAGGAACAAACATTCAGTACTTC.

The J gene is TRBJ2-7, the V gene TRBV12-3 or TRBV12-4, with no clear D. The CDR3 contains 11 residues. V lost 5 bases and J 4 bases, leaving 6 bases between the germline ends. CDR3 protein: CASSLLYEQYF. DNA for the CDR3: TGTGCCAGCAGTCTTCTATACGAGCAGTACTTC.

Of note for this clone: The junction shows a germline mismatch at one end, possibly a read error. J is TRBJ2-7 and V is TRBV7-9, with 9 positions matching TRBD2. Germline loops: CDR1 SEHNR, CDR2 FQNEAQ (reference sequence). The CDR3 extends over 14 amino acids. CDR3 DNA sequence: TGTGCCAGCAGTTTAGCGGGAGAGGTGTACGAGCAGTACTTC. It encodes CASSLAGEVYEQYF. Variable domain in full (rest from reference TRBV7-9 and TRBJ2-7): DTGVSQNPRHKITKRGQNVTFRCDPISEHNRLYWYRQTLGQGPEFLTYFQNEAQLEKSRLLSDRFSAERPKGSFSTLEIQRTEQGDSAMYLCASSLAGEVYEQYFGPGTRLTVT.

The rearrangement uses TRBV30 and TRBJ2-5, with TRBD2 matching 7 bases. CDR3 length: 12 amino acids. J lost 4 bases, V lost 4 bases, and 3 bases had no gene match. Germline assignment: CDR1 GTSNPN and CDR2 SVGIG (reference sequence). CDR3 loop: CAWTGGGETQYF. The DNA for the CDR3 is TGTGCCTGGACGGGGGGAGGAGAGACCCAGTACTTC.